Here is one T cell receptor (beta chain) with its context. Antigen: not known. This sample is drawn from a study of shared clonotypes between healthy human individuals. Regarding the study as a whole: It was anticipated that sequencing depth would influence how many clonotypes donors shared. Sample collection involved blood only; tissue repertoires are likely different. The naive CD4 repertoires of a few donors were compared, and approximately 5% of clonotypes were shared. Even with large depth, rarefaction showed that sorted-subset sequencing was incomplete.

Repertoires were generated with immunoSEQ multiplex PCR, while TCRdb's copy carries only in-frame clones and drops some. In the table there are about 1.1 million clones, approximately 75% of which are singletons. The V and J ends lost 2 bases and 6 bases respectively, with 32 bases between them. Germline CDR1 reads SGHKS; CDR2 reads YYEKEE (reference sequence). The CDR3 spans 20 residues. Material for sequencing was memory CD4+ T cells from PBMCs. Subset given: CD45RA-negative fraction. The genes are TRBV5-5 and TRBJ1-2, with unresolved D. The sequence derives from a man aged 18 to 30 in good health. Some clones in this sample may be carry-over from other donors' samples. CDR3 nucleotides: TGTGCCAGCAGCTTTACCCCCACCTCACCGATAGAGCGATATTTGCATGGCTACACCTTC. Translation gives CASSFTPTSPIERYLHGYTF.